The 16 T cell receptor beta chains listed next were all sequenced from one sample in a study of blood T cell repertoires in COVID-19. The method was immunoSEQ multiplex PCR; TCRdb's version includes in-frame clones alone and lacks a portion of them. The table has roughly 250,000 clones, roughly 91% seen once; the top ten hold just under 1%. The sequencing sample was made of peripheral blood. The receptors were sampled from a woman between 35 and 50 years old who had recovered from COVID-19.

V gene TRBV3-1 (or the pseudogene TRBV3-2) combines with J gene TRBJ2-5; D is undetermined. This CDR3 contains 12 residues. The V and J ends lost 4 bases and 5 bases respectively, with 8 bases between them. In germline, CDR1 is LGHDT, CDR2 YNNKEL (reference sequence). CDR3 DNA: TGTGCCAGCAGCCCCACCGGGGAGACCCAGTACTTC. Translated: CASSPTGETQYF.

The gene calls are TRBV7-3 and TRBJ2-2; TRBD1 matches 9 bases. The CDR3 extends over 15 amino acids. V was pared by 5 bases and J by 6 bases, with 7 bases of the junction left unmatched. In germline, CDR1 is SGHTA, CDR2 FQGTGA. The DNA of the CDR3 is TGTGCCAGCAGCCCCGGGACAGGGAGGGCCGGGGAGCTGTTTTTT. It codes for CASSPGTGRAGELFF.

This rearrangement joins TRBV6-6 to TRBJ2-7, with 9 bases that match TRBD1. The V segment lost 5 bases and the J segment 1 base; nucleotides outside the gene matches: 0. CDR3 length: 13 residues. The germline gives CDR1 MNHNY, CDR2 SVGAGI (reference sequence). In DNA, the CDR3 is TGTGCCAGCAGTGACAGGGGGTCCTACGAGCAGTACGTC. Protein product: CASSDRGSYEQYV.

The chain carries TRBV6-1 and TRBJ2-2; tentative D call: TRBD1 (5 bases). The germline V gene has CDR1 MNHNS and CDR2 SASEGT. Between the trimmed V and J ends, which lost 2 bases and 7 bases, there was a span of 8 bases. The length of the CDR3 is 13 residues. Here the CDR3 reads CASSEWGGGELFF. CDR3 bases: TGTGCCAGCAGTGAATGGGGCGGCGGGGAGCTGTTTTTT.

In DNA form, the CDR3 reads TGTGCCAGCAGGGGAGCGGGAGACACCGGGGAGCTGTTTTTT. It codes for CASRGAGDTGELFF. The chain is built from TRBV7-2 and TRBJ2-2, with TRBD2 matching 8 bases. The V gene's germline CDR1 is SGHTA and CDR2 FQGNSA. Trimming took 6 bases from V and 3 from J; bases not matched to a gene: 3. The CDR3 is 14 amino acids.

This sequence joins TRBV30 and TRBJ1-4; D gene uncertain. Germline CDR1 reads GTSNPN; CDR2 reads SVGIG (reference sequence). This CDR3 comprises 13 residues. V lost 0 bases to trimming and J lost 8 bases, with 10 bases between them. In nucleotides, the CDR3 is TGTGCCTGGAGTGTACAGTCGGGAGAAAAACTGTTTTTT. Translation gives CAWSVQSGEKLFF.

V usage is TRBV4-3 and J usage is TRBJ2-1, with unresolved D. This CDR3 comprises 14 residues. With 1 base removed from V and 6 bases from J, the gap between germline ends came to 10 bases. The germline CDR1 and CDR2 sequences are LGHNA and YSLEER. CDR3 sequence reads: CASSQGLVGNEQFF. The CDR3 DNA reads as TGCGCCAGCAGCCAAGGGCTAGTAGGCAATGAGCAGTTCTTC.

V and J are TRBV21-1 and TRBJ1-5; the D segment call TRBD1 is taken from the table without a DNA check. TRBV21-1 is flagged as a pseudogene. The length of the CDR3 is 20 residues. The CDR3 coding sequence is TGTGCCAGCAGCACGAGGGGCGGGGGACAGGGGAATTATAGCAATCAGCCCCAGCATTTT. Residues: CASSTRGGGQGNYSNQPQHF.

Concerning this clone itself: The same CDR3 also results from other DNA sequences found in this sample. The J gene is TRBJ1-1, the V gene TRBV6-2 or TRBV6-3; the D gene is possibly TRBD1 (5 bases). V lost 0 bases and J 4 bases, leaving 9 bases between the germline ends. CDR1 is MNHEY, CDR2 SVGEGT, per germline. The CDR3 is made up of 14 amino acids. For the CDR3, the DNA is TGTGCCAGCAGTTACTCGGGGGGGGGCACTGAAGCTTTCTTT. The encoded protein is CASSYSGGGTEAFF.

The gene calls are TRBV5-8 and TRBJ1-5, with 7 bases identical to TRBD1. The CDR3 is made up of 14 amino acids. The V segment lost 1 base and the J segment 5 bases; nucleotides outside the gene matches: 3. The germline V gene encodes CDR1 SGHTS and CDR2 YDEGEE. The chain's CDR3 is CASSLLQGDQPQHF. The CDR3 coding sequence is TGTGCCAGCAGCTTGCTCCAGGGGGATCAGCCCCAGCATTTT. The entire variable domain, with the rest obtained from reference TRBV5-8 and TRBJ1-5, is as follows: EAGVTQSPTHLIKTRGQQATLRCSPISGHTSVYWYQQALGLGLQFLLWYDEGEERNRGNFPPRFSGRQFPNYSSELNVNALELEDSALYLCASSLLQGDQPQHFGDGTRLSIL.

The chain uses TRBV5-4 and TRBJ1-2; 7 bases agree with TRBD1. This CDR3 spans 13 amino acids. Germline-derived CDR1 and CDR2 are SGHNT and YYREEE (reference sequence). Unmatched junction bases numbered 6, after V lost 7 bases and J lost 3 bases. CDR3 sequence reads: CASGKTGDYGYTF. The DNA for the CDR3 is TGTGCCAGCGGGAAAACAGGGGACTATGGCTACACCTTC.

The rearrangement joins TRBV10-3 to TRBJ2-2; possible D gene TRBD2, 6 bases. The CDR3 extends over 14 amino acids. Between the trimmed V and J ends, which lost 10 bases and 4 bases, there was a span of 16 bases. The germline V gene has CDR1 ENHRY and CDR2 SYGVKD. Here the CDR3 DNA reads TGTGCCACCGCGTGGGACTCCGGCACCGGGGAGCTGTTTTTT. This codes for CATAWDSGTGELFF.

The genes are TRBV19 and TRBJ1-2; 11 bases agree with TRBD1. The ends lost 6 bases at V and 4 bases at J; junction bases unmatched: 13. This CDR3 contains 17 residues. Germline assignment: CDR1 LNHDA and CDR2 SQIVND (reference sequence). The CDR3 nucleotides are TGTGCCAGTAGCCGAATCCCCGGGACAGGGGGGTCCTATGGCTACACCTTC. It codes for CASSRIPGTGGSYGYTF. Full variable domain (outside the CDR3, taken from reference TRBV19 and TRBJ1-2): DGGITQSPKYLFRKEGQNVTLSCEQNLNHDAMYWYRQDPGQGLRLIYYSQIVNDFQKGDIAEGYSVSREKKESFPLTVTSAQKNPTAFYLCASSRIPGTGGSYGYTFGSGTRLTVV.

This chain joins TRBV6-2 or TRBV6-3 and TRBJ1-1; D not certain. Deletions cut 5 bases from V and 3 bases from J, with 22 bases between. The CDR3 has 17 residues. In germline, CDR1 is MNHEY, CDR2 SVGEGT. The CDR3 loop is CASSPRVRRRADTEAFF. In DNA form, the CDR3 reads TGTGCCAGCAGTCCCCGGGTTAGGAGGCGCGCGGACACTGAAGCTTTCTTT.

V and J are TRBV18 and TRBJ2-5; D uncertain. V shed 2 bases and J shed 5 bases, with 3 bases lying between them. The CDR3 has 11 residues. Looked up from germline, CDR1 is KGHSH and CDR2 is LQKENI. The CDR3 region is CASSPTETQYF. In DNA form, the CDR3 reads TGTGCCAGCTCACCAACTGAGACCCAGTACTTC.

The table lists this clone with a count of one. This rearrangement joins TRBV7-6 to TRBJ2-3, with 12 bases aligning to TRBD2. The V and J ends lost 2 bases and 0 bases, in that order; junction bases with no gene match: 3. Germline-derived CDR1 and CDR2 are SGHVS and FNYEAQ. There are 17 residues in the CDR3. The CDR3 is CASSLWGTSGSTDTQYF. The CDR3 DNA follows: TGTGCCAGCAGCTTATGGGGGACTAGCGGGAGCACAGATACGCAGTATTTT.